This T cell receptor beta chain is from a study of lymphopenia after photon versus proton radiotherapy. As for this clone: Its antigen is as yet unknown.

Study-level points and caveats: In patients who died, overall survival fell as post-nadir TCR diversity dropped more. Oligoclonal CD8+ Temra expansion after nadir drove photon patients' diversity drop. Survival link was tested only in deceased patients; proton benefit remains a possibility. Photon-treated patients lost naive T cells and TCR diversity; proton-treated stayed stable.

Trimming cost V 6 bases and J 3 bases, with 9 bases left between them. The CDR3 length is 12 residues. Per germline, CDR1 MNHEY and CDR2 SVGAGI. Profiled with immunoSEQ multiplex PCR; TCRdb holds only in-frame clones, not every one. The sample holds 45,000 to 65,000 clones, more than 85% seen once. The sequence was collected from a woman in her 40s with cholangiocarcinoma. Specimen: peripheral blood, collected from a patient treated with photon-based radiotherapy. The chain recombines TRBV6-5 with TRBJ2-7; perhaps D is TRBD1 or TRBD2 (6 bases each). The CDR3 sequence: CASRRDNYEQYF. CDR3 DNA sequence: TGTGCCAGCAGGCGGGACAACTACGAGCAGTACTTC.